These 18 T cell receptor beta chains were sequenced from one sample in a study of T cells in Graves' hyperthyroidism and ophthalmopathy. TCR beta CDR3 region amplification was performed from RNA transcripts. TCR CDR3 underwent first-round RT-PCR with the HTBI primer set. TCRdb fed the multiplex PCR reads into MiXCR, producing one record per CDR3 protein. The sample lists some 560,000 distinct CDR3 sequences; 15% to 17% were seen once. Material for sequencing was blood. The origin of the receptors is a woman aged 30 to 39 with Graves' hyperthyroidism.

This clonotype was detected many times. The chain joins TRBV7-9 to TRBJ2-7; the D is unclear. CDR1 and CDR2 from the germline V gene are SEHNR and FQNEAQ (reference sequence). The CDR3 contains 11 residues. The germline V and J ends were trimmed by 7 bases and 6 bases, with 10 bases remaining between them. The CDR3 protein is CASTSLGEQYF. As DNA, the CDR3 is TGTGCCAGCACCTCCCTAGGCGAGCAGTACTTC.

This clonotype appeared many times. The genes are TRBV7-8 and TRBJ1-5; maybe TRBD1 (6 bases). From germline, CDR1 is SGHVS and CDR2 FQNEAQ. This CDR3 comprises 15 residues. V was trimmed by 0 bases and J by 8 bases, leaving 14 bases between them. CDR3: CASSLARDILEPQHF. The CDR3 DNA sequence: TGTGCCAGCAGCTTAGCCCGGGACATTTTAGAGCCCCAGCATTTT.

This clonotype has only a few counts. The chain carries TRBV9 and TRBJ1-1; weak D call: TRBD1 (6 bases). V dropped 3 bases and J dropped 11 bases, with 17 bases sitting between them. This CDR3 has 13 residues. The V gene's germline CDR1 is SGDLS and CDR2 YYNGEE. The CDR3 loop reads CASSEKGGSVAFF. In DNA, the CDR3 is TGTGCCAGCAGCGAGAAGGGGGGCTCCGTTGCTTTCTTT.

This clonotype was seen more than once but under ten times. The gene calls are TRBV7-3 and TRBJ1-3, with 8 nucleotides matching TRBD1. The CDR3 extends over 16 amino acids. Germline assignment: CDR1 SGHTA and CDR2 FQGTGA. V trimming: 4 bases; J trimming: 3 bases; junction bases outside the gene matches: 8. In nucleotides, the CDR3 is TGTGCCAGCAGCTCGACAGGGGCTCTACGTGGAAACACCATATATTTT. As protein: CASSSTGALRGNTIYF.

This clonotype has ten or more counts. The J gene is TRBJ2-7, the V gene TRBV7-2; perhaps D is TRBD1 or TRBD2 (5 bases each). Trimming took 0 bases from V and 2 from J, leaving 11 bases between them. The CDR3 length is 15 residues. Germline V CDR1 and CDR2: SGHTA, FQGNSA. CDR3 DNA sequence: TGTGCCAGCAGCTTAGCGAACGGGACCCCCTACGAGCAGTACTTC. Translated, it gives CASSLANGTPYEQYF.

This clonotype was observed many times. DNA for the CDR3: TGTGCCAGCAGTCCTACTGGCCTAGCGGGCCTAGTCTACGAGCAGTACTTC. This gives the protein CASSPTGLAGLVYEQYF. This sequence joins TRBV12-3 or TRBV12-4 and TRBJ2-7, with TRBD2 identical over 8 bases. The CDR3 totals 17 residues. With V trimmed by 5 bases and J by 3 bases, 15 bases remained unmatched.

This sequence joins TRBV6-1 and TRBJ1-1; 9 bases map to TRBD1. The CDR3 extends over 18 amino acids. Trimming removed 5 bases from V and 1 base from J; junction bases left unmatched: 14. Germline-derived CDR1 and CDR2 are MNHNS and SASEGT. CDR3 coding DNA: TGTGCCAGCAGTACCCGGGACAGGGACCAAGAAGGGAACACTGAAGCTTTCTTT. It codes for CASSTRDRDQEGNTEAFF.

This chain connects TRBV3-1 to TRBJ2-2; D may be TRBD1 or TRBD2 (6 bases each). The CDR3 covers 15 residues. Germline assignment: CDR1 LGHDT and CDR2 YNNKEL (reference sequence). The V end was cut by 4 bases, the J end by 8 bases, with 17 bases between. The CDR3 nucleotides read TGTGCCAGCAGCCTACACTCGGGGGCACCGGGGGAGCTGTTTTTT. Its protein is CASSLHSGAPGELFF. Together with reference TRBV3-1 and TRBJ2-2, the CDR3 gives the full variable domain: DTAVSQTPKYLVTQMGNDKSIKCEQNLGHDTMYWYKQDSKKFLKIMFSYNNKELIINETVPNRFSPKSPDKAHLNLHINSLELGDSAVYFCASSLHSGAPGELFFGEGSRLTVL.

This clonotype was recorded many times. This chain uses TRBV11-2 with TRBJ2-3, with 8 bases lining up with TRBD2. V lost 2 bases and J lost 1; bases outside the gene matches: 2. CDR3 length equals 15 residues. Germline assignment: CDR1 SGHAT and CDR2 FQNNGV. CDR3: CASSLTGGRTDTQYF. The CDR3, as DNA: TGTGCCAGCAGCTTAACGGGAGGGCGCACAGATACGCAGTATTTT.

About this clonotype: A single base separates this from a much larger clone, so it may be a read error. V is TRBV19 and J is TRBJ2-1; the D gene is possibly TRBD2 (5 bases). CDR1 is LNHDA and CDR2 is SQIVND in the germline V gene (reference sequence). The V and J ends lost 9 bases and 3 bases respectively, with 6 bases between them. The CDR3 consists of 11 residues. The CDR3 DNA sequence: TGTGCCAGCGGGAACTACAATGAGCAGTTCTTC. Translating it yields CASGNYNEQFF.

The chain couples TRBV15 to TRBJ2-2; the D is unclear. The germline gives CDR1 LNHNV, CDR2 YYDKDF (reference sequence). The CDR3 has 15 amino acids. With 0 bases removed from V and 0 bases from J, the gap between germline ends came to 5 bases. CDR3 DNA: TGTGCCACCAGCAGAGATGGTCCGAACACCGGGGAGCTGTTTTTT. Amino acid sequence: CATSRDGPNTGELFF.

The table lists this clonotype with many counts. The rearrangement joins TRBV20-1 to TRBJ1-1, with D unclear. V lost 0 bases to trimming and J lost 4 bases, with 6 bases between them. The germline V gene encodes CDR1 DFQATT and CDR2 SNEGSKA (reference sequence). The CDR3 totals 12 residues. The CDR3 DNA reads TGCAGTGCTAGAGATGGGAGCACTGAAGCTTTCTTT. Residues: CSARDGSTEAFF.

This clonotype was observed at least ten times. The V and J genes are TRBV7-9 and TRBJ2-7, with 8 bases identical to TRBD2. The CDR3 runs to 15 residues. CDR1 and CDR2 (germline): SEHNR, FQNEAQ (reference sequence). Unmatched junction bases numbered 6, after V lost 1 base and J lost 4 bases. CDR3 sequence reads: CASSLDAGGLYEQYF. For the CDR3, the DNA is TGTGCCAGCAGCTTAGACGCGGGGGGTTTATACGAGCAGTACTTC.

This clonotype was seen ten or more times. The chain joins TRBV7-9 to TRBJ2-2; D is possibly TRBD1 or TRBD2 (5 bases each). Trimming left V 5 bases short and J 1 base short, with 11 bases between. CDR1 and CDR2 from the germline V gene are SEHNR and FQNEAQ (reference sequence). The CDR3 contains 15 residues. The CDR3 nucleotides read TGTGCCAGCAGCCAAATGGGACGGAACACCGGGGAGCTGTTTTTT. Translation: CASSQMGRNTGELFF.

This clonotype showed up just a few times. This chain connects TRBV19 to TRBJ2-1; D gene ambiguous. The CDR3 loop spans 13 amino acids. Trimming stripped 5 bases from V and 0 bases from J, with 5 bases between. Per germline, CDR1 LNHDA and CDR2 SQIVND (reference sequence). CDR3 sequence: CASSQSSYNEQFF. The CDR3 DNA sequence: TGTGCCAGTAGTCAGAGCTCCTACAATGAGCAGTTCTTC.

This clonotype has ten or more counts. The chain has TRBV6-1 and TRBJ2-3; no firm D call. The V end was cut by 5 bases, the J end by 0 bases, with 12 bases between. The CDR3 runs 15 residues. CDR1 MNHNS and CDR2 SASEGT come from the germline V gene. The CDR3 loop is CASSRDPTSTDTQYF. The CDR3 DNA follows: TGTGCCAGCAGTCGAGACCCTACTAGCACAGATACGCAGTATTTT.

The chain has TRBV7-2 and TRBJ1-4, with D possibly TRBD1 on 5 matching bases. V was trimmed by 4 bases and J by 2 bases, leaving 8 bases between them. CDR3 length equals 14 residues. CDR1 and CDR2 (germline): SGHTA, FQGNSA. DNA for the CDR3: TGTGCCAGCAGCTCGGGACCGACTAATGAAAAACTGTTTTTT. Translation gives CASSSGPTNEKLFF.

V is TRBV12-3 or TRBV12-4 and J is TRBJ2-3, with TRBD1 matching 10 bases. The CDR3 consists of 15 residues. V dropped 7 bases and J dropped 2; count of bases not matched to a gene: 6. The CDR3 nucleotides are TGTGCCAGCAACTGGGGACAGGGGACCACAGATACGCAGTATTTT. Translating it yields CASNWGQGTTDTQYF.